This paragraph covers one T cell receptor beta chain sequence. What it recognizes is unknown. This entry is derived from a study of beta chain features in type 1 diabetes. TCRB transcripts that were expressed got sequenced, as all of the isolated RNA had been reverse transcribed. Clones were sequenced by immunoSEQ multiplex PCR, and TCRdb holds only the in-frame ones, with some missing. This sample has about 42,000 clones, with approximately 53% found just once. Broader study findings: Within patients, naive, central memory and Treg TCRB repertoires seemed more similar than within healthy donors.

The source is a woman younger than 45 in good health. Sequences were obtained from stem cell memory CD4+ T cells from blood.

The CDR3 is CSVSELAGGGNEQFF. CDR3 nucleotides: TGCAGCGTTTCGGAACTAGCGGGAGGTGGAAATGAGCAGTTCTTC. V usage is TRBV29-1 and J usage is TRBJ2-1, with 12 nucleotides matching TRBD2. The CDR3 has 15 residues. Germline CDR1 and CDR2: SQVTM and ANQGSEA. V lost 5 bases to trimming and J lost 7 bases; unmatched junction nucleotides: 9.